Below are 9 T cell receptor beta chains sequenced from a single sample in a study of blood T cells in healthy people across ages. With a J-beta primer mix and a sample-barcoded 5' primer, a second PCR ran about 7 to 12 cycles. TCRdb used MiXCR to reprocess the 5' RACE reads, holding one entry per CDR3 protein. Of about 1,800,000 distinct CDR3 sequences detected, approximately 30% appear once; the ten largest clones hold about 7.7%. Material for sequencing was blood. These receptors all come from a woman in her twenties or thirties in good health.

This clonotype was detected only a few times. A read error may produce the germline difference seen at one junction end. The chain carries TRBV7-2 and TRBJ2-1; 9 bases agree with TRBD2. The germline gives CDR1 SGHTA, CDR2 FQGNSA. The CDR3 is made up of 14 amino acids. The DNA for the CDR3 is TGTGCCAGCAGCTTGACTAGCGGAGACAATGAGCTGTTCTTC. As protein: CASSLTSGDNELFF. Using reference TRBV7-2 and TRBJ2-1 for the parts outside the CDR3, the full variable domain is GAGVSQSPSNKVTEKGKDVELRCDPISGHTALYWYRQSLGQGLEFLIYFQGNSAPDKSGLPSDRFSAERTGGSVSTLTIQRTQQEDSAVYLCASSLTSGDNELFFGPGTRLTVL.

This clonotype was picked up many times. V is TRBV10-3 and J is TRBJ2-1; D possibly matches TRBD1 or TRBD2 (5 bases each). From germline, CDR1 is ENHRY and CDR2 SYGVKD. The CDR3 has 15 amino acids. V shed 3 bases and J shed 5 bases, with 14 bases lying between them. As DNA, the CDR3 is TGTGCCATCAGTGACCGGGACCGACCTAACAATGAGCAGTTCTTC. It codes for CAISDRDRPNNEQFF.

The J gene is TRBJ1-1, the V gene TRBV6-2 or TRBV6-3; D unclear. Trimming removed 6 bases at V and 10 bases at J, with 21 bases between. Germline loops: CDR1 MNHEY, CDR2 SVGEGT. The CDR3 is made up of 14 amino acids. This CDR3 is CASSSRTGAQIAFF. The CDR3 DNA reads as TGTGCCAGCAGCTCCAGGACGGGAGCTCAGATAGCTTTCTTT.

This clonotype has a handful of counts. The V call is TRBV3-1, the J call TRBJ1-1; D perhaps matches TRBD1 (5 bases). CDR1 LGHDT and CDR2 YNNKEL come from the germline V gene (reference sequence). This CDR3 is built from 17 residues. The ends were cut back, 0 bases at V and 1 base at J, with 15 bases in the middle. CDR3 DNA: TGTGCCAGCAGCCAAGAGTTAGGTACAGGCCCGAACACTGAAGCTTTCTTT. It translates to CASSQELGTGPNTEAFF.

CDR3 sequence reads: CASSFWTSGAYEQYF. The CDR3 DNA reads as TGTGCCAGCAGCTTTTGGACTAGCGGGGCATACGAGCAGTACTTC. This sequence joins TRBV7-2 and TRBJ2-7, with 12 positions matching TRBD2. The CDR3 has 15 residues. Trimming removed 3 bases from V and 4 bases from J; junction bases left unmatched: 4. The germline gives CDR1 SGHTA, CDR2 FQGNSA.

With regard to this clonotype: A much larger clone differs from this one at a single base, so this may be a read error. The chain recombines TRBV12-5 with TRBJ2-1; 11 bases fit TRBD2. J lost 4 bases, V lost 5 bases, and 4 bases had no gene match. Germline V gene data show CDR1 as LGHNT and CDR2 as FRNRAP. The CDR3 runs to 15 residues. CDR3 in amino acids: CASGQGLAVYNEQFF. The CDR3 bases are TGTGCTAGTGGTCAGGGACTAGCGGTATACAATGAGCAGTTCTTC.

Comment on this clonotype: The junction shows a germline mismatch at one end, possibly a read error. The chain uses TRBV7-9 and TRBJ2-3; D is unresolved. From germline, CDR1 is SEHNR and CDR2 FQNEAQ (reference sequence). The CDR3 length is 16 residues. The CDR3, as DNA: TGTACCAGCAGCTTCCCCCTGAGAGGAAGCACAGATACGCAGTATTTT. Protein: CTSSFPLRGSTDTQYF.

This clonotype occurred many times. At one end, the junction sequence differs from germline, possibly due to a read error. This chain uses TRBV5-1 with TRBJ2-3; the D is unclear. There are 13 residues in the CDR3. Per germline, CDR1 SGHRS and CDR2 YFSETQ. Here the CDR3 DNA reads TGTGCCAGCAGTTTAACCGCCACAGATACGCAGTATTTT. Amino acid sequence: CASSLTATDTQYF.

This clonotype was seen many times. The J gene is TRBJ1-2, the V gene TRBV12-3 or TRBV12-4; D gene unclear. Trimming removed 6 bases from V and 4 bases from J, with 9 bases in between. The length of the CDR3 is 12 residues. CDR3 coding DNA: TGTGCCAGCAGCGCGCTGGGCTATGGCTACACCTTC. Translation gives CASSALGYGYTF.